The 20 T cell receptor beta chains below were found in one sample sequenced in a study of blood T cell repertoires in COVID-19. Data came from immunoSEQ multiplex PCR; TCRdb stores just in-frame clones and leaves some out. The repertoire holds approximately 210,000 clones, with approximately 89% as singletons. Sequencing was done on a sample of peripheral blood. All receptors derive from a woman aged 40 to 55 with acute or convalescent COVID-19.

The genes are TRBV18 and TRBJ2-2; 10 bases align to TRBD1. This CDR3 spans 16 amino acids. Germline values: CDR1 KGHSH, CDR2 LQKENI. Unmatched junction bases numbered 8, after V lost 8 bases and J lost 2 bases. The DNA of the CDR3 is TGTGCCAGCCTCATGACAGGGGGCTCTAACACCGGGGAGCTGTTTTTT. It specifies CASLMTGGSNTGELFF.

The V gene is TRBV14, the J gene TRBJ1-1, with D perhaps TRBD1 (6 bases). The CDR3 length is 16 residues. Germline V CDR1 and CDR2: SGHDN, FVKESK. V shed 2 bases and J shed 3 bases, with 16 bases lying between them. As DNA, the CDR3 is TGTGCCAGCAGCCAAATCTCAGGGACATGGGACACTGAAGCTTTCTTT. It codes for CASSQISGTWDTEAFF.

This clone has only one observation. The chain carries TRBV3-1 (or the pseudogene TRBV3-2) and TRBJ1-4, with a tentative D call TRBD1 (5 bases). The germline gives CDR1 LGHDT, CDR2 YNNKEL (reference sequence). This CDR3 has 16 amino acids. V gave up 3 bases and J gave up 5 bases, with 16 bases separating them. The CDR3 DNA sequence: TGTGCCAGCAGCCACGGGTTTCAGGGTGGGAATGAAAAACTGTTTTTT. It specifies CASSHGFQGGNEKLFF.

This clone was detected once. Germline is not matched at one junction end, which may reflect a read error. The chain recombines TRBV19 with TRBJ2-6; tentatively, D is TRBD1 (5 bases). The V gene's germline CDR1 is LNHDA and CDR2 SQIVND (reference sequence). CDR3 size: 18 residues. The CDR3 region has the DNA TGTGCCAGTAGTGTGGGCCAGGGTCGCCTCTCTGGTGCCAACGTCCTGACTTTC. It translates to CASSVGQGRLSGANVLTF.

The table lists this clone with a count of one. An end of the junction differs from the germline gene, which may be a read error. V usage is TRBV7-8 and J usage is TRBJ2-1; 9 positions match TRBD1. The CDR3 runs 12 residues. From germline, CDR1 is SGHVS and CDR2 FQNEAQ. The CDR3 DNA reads TGTGCCAGCAGCCAAACAGGGGGCAAGAGGCTCTTC. The encoded protein is CASSQTGGKRLF.

This clone was seen only once. The chain recombines TRBV10-1 with TRBJ1-2; 7 nucleotides align to TRBD1. After removal of 0 bases from V and 7 bases from J, the junction contained 2 bases not matched to a gene. Germline loops: CDR1 WNHNN, CDR2 SYGVQD (reference sequence). The CDR3 consists of 13 residues. The CDR3 spells CASSESTGSGYTF. In nucleotides, the CDR3 is TGCGCCAGCAGTGAGTCGACAGGGAGTGGCTACACCTTC.

This chain uses TRBV30 with TRBJ1-1; maybe TRBD1 (6 bases). The CDR3 runs to 14 residues. The germline V gene has CDR1 GTSNPN and CDR2 SVGIG (reference sequence). The germline V and J ends were trimmed by 5 bases and 0 bases, with 13 bases remaining between them. The CDR3 DNA follows: TGTGCCTGGGATCCCGGACAGATGAACACTGAAGCTTTCTTT. Translated, it gives CAWDPGQMNTEAFF.

The gene calls are TRBV5-6 and TRBJ2-4, with 8 nucleotides matching TRBD1. The J segment lost 3 bases and the V segment lost 3 bases, leaving 8 bases of the junction unmatched. Germline V gene data show CDR1 as SGHDT and CDR2 as YYEEEE. The CDR3 sequence is 16 residues long. CDR3 coding DNA: TGTGCCAGCAGCTACGACAGGGGAAGAGTCAAAAACATTCAGTACTTC. Residues: CASSYDRGRVKNIQYF. Filled out from reference TRBV5-6 and TRBJ2-4, the complete variable domain reads DAGVTQSPTHLIKTRGQQVTLRCSPKSGHDTVSWYQQALGQGPQFIFQYYEEEERQRGNFPDRFSGHQFPNYSSELNVNALLLGDSALYLCASSYDRGRVKNIQYFGAGTRLSVL.

This clone was recorded once. The V call is TRBV5-4, the J call TRBJ1-1; D perhaps matches TRBD1 (5 bases). The CDR3 contains 15 residues. Per the germline V gene, CDR1 is SGHNT and CDR2 is YYREEE (reference sequence). Trimming pared 0 bases from V and 1 base from J, leaving 10 bases between. The CDR3 loop is CASSLGGTANTEAFF. The CDR3 DNA follows: TGTGCCAGCAGCTTGGGCGGGACGGCGAACACTGAAGCTTTCTTT.

The rearrangement joins TRBV10-3 to TRBJ1-1, with a weak D call TRBD1 (5 bases). With 5 bases removed from V and 0 bases from J, the gap between germline ends came to 7 bases. The CDR3 is made up of 13 amino acids. CDR1 ENHRY and CDR2 SYGVKD come from the germline V gene. CDR3 bases: TGTGCCATCAGTTTACAGGTGAACACTGAAGCTTTCTTT. Translating it yields CAISLQVNTEAFF.

The rearrangement joins TRBV14 to TRBJ1-2; D not resolved. The V and J ends lost 4 bases and 6 bases respectively, with 6 bases between them. Germline values: CDR1 SGHDN, CDR2 FVKESK. CDR3 size: 11 residues. This CDR3 reads CASSRGNGYTF. The DNA for the CDR3 is TGTGCCAGCAGCCGTGGCAATGGCTACACCTTC.

The V gene is TRBV6-4, the J gene TRBJ1-5; TRBD1 might be the D (5 bases). The CDR3 totals 13 residues. Germline V CDR1 and CDR2: MRHNA, SNTAGT. V lost 4 bases and J lost 5, with 9 bases in between. The CDR3 DNA reads as TGTGCCAGCAGTGTCGACAGTTATCAGCCCCAGCATTTT. Its protein product is CASSVDSYQPQHF.

This sequence joins TRBV7-2 and TRBJ2-3, with D maybe TRBD2 (7 bases). Germline CDR1 SGHTA, CDR2 FQGNSA. This CDR3 is built from 17 residues. V was clipped by 0 bases and J by 4 bases, with 17 bases between them. The CDR3 reads CASSLASGGRAADTQYF. The CDR3 region has the DNA TGTGCCAGCAGCTTAGCCTCCGGGGGGCGGGCCGCAGATACGCAGTATTTT.

This clone has a single count. The V call is TRBV6-5, the J call TRBJ1-5, with 10 bases identical to TRBD1. CDR3 size: 14 residues. Trimming cost V 7 bases and J 5 bases; bases outside gene matches: 5. Germline V CDR1 and CDR2: MNHEY, SVGAGI. The DNA for the CDR3 is TGTGCCAGCAAACTGGGGACAGGGGATCAGCCCCAGCATTTT. It is translated as CASKLGTGDQPQHF.

In its sample, this clone was seen once. The V gene is TRBV9, the J gene TRBJ2-3, with a possible D match to TRBD1 (6 bases). The V end was cut by 0 bases, the J end by 2 bases, with 10 bases between. The CDR3 totals 15 residues. Germline assignment: CDR1 SGDLS and CDR2 YYNGEE. CDR3 residues: CASSVEGDLTDTQYF. The CDR3 region has the DNA TGTGCCAGCAGCGTAGAGGGGGACCTCACAGATACGCAGTATTTT. The variable domain in full, completed from reference TRBV9 and TRBJ2-3, reads DSGVTQTPKHLITATGQRVTLRCSPRSGDLSVYWYQQSLDQGLQFLIQYYNGEERAKGNILERFSAQQFPDLHSELNLSSLELGDSALYFCASSVEGDLTDTQYFGPGTRLTVL.

The V gene is TRBV6-2 or TRBV6-3, the J gene TRBJ2-1, with D possibly TRBD2 on 6 matching bases. The CDR3 has 16 amino acids. Germline CDR1 MNHEY, CDR2 SVGEGT. V was pared by 2 bases and J by 7 bases, with 18 bases between. In DNA, the CDR3 is TGTGCCAGCAGTTACCTTGGGGGGTTTAACCAAAATGAGCAGTTCTTC. This encodes CASSYLGGFNQNEQFF.

The genes are TRBV29-1 and TRBJ1-5, with TRBD1 identical over 12 bases. CDR1 is SQVTM, CDR2 ANQGSEA, per germline. The CDR3 has 17 residues. V shed 4 bases and J 0 bases; nucleotides not matched to a gene: 7. The CDR3 bases are TGCAGCGTTGCCACTCCGGGACAGGGGGCTAGCAATCAGCCCCAGCATTTT. It translates to CSVATPGQGASNQPQHF.

The V call is TRBV4-2, the J call TRBJ2-5, with TRBD2 identical over 14 bases. Germline CDR1 and CDR2: LGHNA and YNFKEQ. This CDR3 spans 17 amino acids. Unmatched junction bases numbered 8, after V lost 4 bases and J lost 4 bases. CDR3 protein: CASSPRTSGGTGETQYF. The CDR3 DNA sequence: TGTGCCAGCAGCCCACGGACTAGCGGGGGGACAGGAGAGACCCAGTACTTC.

The rearrangement joins TRBV5-1 to TRBJ2-4; 11 nucleotides match TRBD1. Germline V gene sequence: CDR1 SGHRS, CDR2 YFSETQ. CDR3 size: 13 residues. J gave up 5 bases and V 5 bases, and 0 bases lay outside the gene matches. CDR3 in DNA: TGCGCCAGCAGGGACAGGGGGCAAAACATTCAGTACTTC. Translation: CASRDRGQNIQYF.

V usage is TRBV7-9 and J usage is TRBJ2-7; TRBD1 agrees at 8 bases. Germline V gives CDR1 SEHNR, CDR2 FQNEAQ (reference sequence). CDR3 length equals 15 residues. Trimming removed 1 base from V and 0 bases from J; junction bases left unmatched: 2. In DNA form, the CDR3 reads TGTGCCAGCAGCTTAGAGGACAGGGTCTCCTACGAGCAGTACGTC. Translation gives CASSLEDRVSYEQYV.